Below are 24 T cell receptor beta chains sequenced from a single sample in a study of human T cells and chemical hapten exposure. MiXCR, run by TCRdb on the RACE reads, gives a single entry per CDR3 protein. Seen here are around 300,000 distinct CDR3 sequences, 7.5% to 9% observed once, and the top ten hold less than 1.5%. As to time point: pre-sensitization, week 0. Regarding treatment: therapeutic diphenylcyclopropenone sensitization with weekly scalp DPC. Here the sequenced sample was whole blood, taken in connection with sensitization to the hapten diphenylcyclopropenone (DPC). The source is a man younger than 35 with alopecia areata. Some clones in this sample may be carry-over from other donors' samples.

The chain uses TRBV11-2 and TRBJ1-1; 8 positions agree with TRBD1. CDR3 length equals 15 residues. Germline V lookup: CDR1 SGHAT, CDR2 FQNNGV. The ends lost 5 bases at V and 5 bases at J; junction bases unmatched: 10. The DNA of the CDR3 is TGTGCCAGCAGCCCGTGGACAGGGAGAGGAACTGAAGCTTTCTTT. Its translation: CASSPWTGRGTEAFF.

This chain connects TRBV4-1 to TRBJ2-2, with D possibly being TRBD1 (5 bases). Germline values: CDR1 MGHRA, CDR2 YSYEKL. V lost 3 bases and J lost 5, with 16 bases in between. This CDR3 region has 16 residues. In DNA, the CDR3 is TGCGCCAGCAGCCACCCCCAGGGCGTCTCAACCGGGGAGCTGTTTTTT. It is translated as CASSHPQGVSTGELFF.

Ten or more counts support this clonotype. The gene calls are TRBV20-1 and TRBJ1-6; maybe TRBD1 (5 bases). Deletions cut 1 base from V and 10 bases from J, with 11 bases between. Germline V gene lookup returns CDR1 DFQATT and CDR2 SNEGSKA (reference sequence). There are 13 residues in the CDR3. The CDR3 protein is CSARVGEWSPLHF. The CDR3 bases are TGCAGTGCTAGAGTAGGGGAGTGGTCACCCCTCCACTTT.

The DNA of the CDR3 is TGTGCCAGCAGTTGGGGACAGTTCTCCGGGGAGCTGTTTTTT. Amino acids: CASSWGQFSGELFF. This chain joins TRBV12-3 or TRBV12-4 and TRBJ2-2; 7 bases map to TRBD1. The CDR3 extends over 14 amino acids. Trimming removed 4 bases from V and 6 bases from J; junction bases left unmatched: 5.

This clonotype has a handful of counts. The chain is built from TRBV10-3 and TRBJ2-3, with TRBD1 matching over 10 bases. The J segment lost 5 bases and the V segment lost 10 bases, leaving 18 bases of the junction unmatched. Per germline, CDR1 ENHRY and CDR2 SYGVKD. This CDR3 region has 17 residues. Written as DNA, the CDR3 is TGTGCCACATGGGGATTCCCGGGACAGGGGTCGGTAGATACGCAGTATTTT. It is translated as CATWGFPGQGSVDTQYF.

This clonotype was detected only a few times. The chain recombines TRBV6-1 with TRBJ1-5, with D unclear. V dropped 2 bases and J dropped 11 bases, with 10 bases sitting between them. This CDR3 has 12 amino acids. The germline CDR1 and CDR2 sequences are MNHNS and SASEGT. DNA of the CDR3: TGTGCCAGCAGTGAACCGGCGACGGCCCAGCATTTT. Residues: CASSEPATAQHF.

The table lists this clonotype with many counts. The V gene is TRBV12-3 or TRBV12-4, the J gene TRBJ2-1, with D hard to call. This CDR3 spans 16 amino acids. The V end lost 5 bases, the J end lost 4 bases, and 18 bases lay between the germline ends. Here the CDR3 reads CASSLLSNVGYNEQFF. Written as DNA, the CDR3 is TGTGCCAGCAGTCTATTGAGTAACGTGGGGTACAATGAGCAGTTCTTC.

The rearrangement links TRBV6-6 to TRBJ1-4, with D perhaps TRBD1 (5 bases). Per the germline V gene, CDR1 is MNHNY and CDR2 is SVGAGI (reference sequence). The CDR3 loop spans 15 amino acids. The V and J ends lost 7 bases and 7 bases respectively, with 19 bases between them. CDR3 protein: CASNTAGQGGEKLFF. The CDR3 DNA is TGTGCCAGCAACACGGCAGGGCAGGGTGGTGAAAAACTGTTTTTT.

Ten or more counts support this clonotype. The V call is TRBV10-2, the J call TRBJ2-1; TRBD2 is a possible D gene (6 bases). CDR1 and CDR2 from the germline V gene are WSHSY and SAAADI. This CDR3 comprises 14 residues. The V end lost 4 bases, the J end lost 0 bases, and 7 bases lay between the germline ends. In nucleotides, the CDR3 is TGCGCCAGCAGTGCGGGGGACTCCTACAATGAGCAGTTCTTC. It encodes CASSAGDSYNEQFF.

This clonotype was counted only a few times. J is TRBJ2-5 and V is TRBV9; TRBD2 agrees at 12 bases. V shed 0 bases and J 2 bases; nucleotides not matched to a gene: 2. CDR3 size: 16 residues. Germline assignment: CDR1 SGDLS and CDR2 YYNGEE. The CDR3 sequence is CASSVGGLAGQETQYF. DNA for the CDR3: TGTGCCAGCAGCGTAGGGGGACTAGCGGGTCAAGAGACCCAGTACTTC.

The rearrangement links TRBV3-1 to TRBJ1-4; D might be TRBD1 (5 bases). CDR3 length: 12 residues. Germline CDR1 is LGHDT and CDR2 is YNNKEL (reference sequence). The ends were cut back, 1 base at V and 11 bases at J, with 8 bases in the middle. This chain's CDR3 is CASSQVEGKLFF. The CDR3, as DNA: TGTGCCAGCAGCCAAGTTGAGGGGAAACTGTTTTTT.

Concerning this clonotype: One junction end does not reproduce the germline sequence, and a read error may be involved. CDR3 coding DNA: TGTGCCTGCAGCCCCGGACAGACTTTTAACTATGGCTACACCTTC. This codes for CACSPGQTFNYGYTF. The chain has TRBV7-3 and TRBJ1-2; possible D gene TRBD1, 6 bases. This CDR3 comprises 15 residues. The germline CDR1 and CDR2 sequences are SGHTA and FQGTGA.

The sample holds a few counts of this clonotype. The chain combines TRBV10-1 with TRBJ2-2, with a possible D match to TRBD1 (6 bases). CDR3 length equals 13 residues. The germline V gene has CDR1 WNHNN and CDR2 SYGVQD (reference sequence). The V gene lost 5 bases and the J gene lost 4 bases, with 8 bases spanning the gap. The CDR3 protein is CASSRQVTGELFF. In DNA, the CDR3 is TGCGCCAGCAGTCGACAGGTCACCGGGGAGCTGTTTTTT.

The CDR3 loop reads CASSLGVRAFF. The CDR3 DNA is TGTGCCAGCAGTTTGGGGGTAAGGGCTTTCTTT. This sequence joins TRBV6-5 and TRBJ1-1; tentatively, D is TRBD1 (5 bases). The CDR3 sequence is 11 residues long. V was shortened by 4 bases and J by 11 bases, with 11 bases between the two germline ends. The germline CDR1 and CDR2 sequences are MNHEY and SVGAGI.

This clonotype was counted between two and nine times. At one end, the junction sequence differs from germline, possibly due to a read error. V and J are TRBV7-9 and TRBJ2-2; D is ambiguous. The CDR3 extends over 13 amino acids. Germline loops: CDR1 SEHNR, CDR2 FQNEAQ (reference sequence). This CDR3 reads CASRLEDTGELFF. The DNA for the CDR3 is TGTGCCAGCAGATTAGAGGACACCGGGGAGCTGTTTTTT.

This clonotype was counted only a few times. DNA for the CDR3: TGTGCCAGCAGCTCTGGGGTAAATGAGCAGTTCTTC. Translating gives CASSSGVNEQFF. This chain joins TRBV11-2 and TRBJ2-1; no clear D. Trimming stripped 4 bases from V and 7 bases from J, with 8 bases between. Looked up from germline, CDR1 is SGHAT and CDR2 is FQNNGV. The CDR3 is 12 residues long.

This clonotype was seen a handful of times. V usage is TRBV6-2 or TRBV6-3 and J usage is TRBJ1-5; the D is unclear. V lost 7 bases and J 0 bases, leaving 13 bases between the germline ends. Germline V CDR1 and CDR2: MNHEY, SVGEGT. The CDR3 is made up of 15 amino acids. Written as DNA, the CDR3 is TGTGCCAGCAATCAAAATCAGTATAGCAATCAGCCCCAGCATTTT. It specifies CASNQNQYSNQPQHF.

This clonotype has only a few counts. This sequence joins TRBV7-2 and TRBJ2-5; D uncertain. This CDR3 spans 16 amino acids. V was shortened by 1 base and J by 2 bases, with 14 bases between the two germline ends. CDR1 and CDR2 (germline): SGHTA, FQGNSA. CDR3 in DNA: TGTGCCAGCAGCTTAGTCGGAGTCCCAGGTCAAGAGACCCAGTACTTC. Translation gives CASSLVGVPGQETQYF.

V gene TRBV5-1 combines with J gene TRBJ2-1, with a weak D call TRBD2 (6 bases). CDR1 and CDR2 from the germline V gene are SGHRS and YFSETQ. CDR3 length: 11 amino acids. V lost 5 bases and J lost 7, with 7 bases in between. Here the CDR3 DNA reads TGCGCCAGCAGTCGGGGGAATGAGCAGTTCTTC. This codes for CASSRGNEQFF.

The chain is built from TRBV7-9 and TRBJ2-5; D gene unclear. The germline V gene encodes CDR1 SEHNR and CDR2 FQNEAQ (reference sequence). This CDR3 has 18 residues. V lost 5 bases, J lost 0 bases, and 22 bases lay in between. The CDR3, as DNA: TGTGCCAGCAGCGCACGAGAGATGACGACACCCTACCAAGAGACCCAGTACTTC. It is translated as CASSAREMTTPYQETQYF.

This clonotype was observed many times. The chain uses TRBV5-1 and TRBJ2-1; tentatively, D is TRBD2 (5 bases). The CDR3 consists of 16 residues. Trimming removed 7 bases at V and 7 bases at J, with 24 bases between. Germline CDR1 is SGHRS and CDR2 is YFSETQ. The CDR3 protein is CASRLLDRGKGNEQFF. In DNA form, the CDR3 reads TGCGCCAGCCGCCTATTAGACCGGGGAAAAGGGAATGAGCAGTTCTTC.

This clonotype was recorded many times. The CDR3 loop reads CASSWGRGERNTEAFF. The CDR3 DNA reads TGCGCCAGCAGCTGGGGCCGGGGGGAGAGGAACACTGAAGCTTTCTTT. This chain links TRBV5-1 with TRBJ1-1, with D perhaps TRBD1 (5 bases). The V gene lost 3 bases and the J gene lost 1 base, with 16 bases spanning the gap. Germline CDR1 reads SGHRS; CDR2 reads YFSETQ. The CDR3 totals 16 residues.

The genes are TRBV29-1 and TRBJ1-2, with D unclear. Germline assignment: CDR1 SQVTM and CDR2 ANQGSEA. This CDR3 region has 13 residues. With 7 bases removed from V and 0 bases from J, the gap between germline ends came to 12 bases. CDR3 coding DNA: TGCAGCGCAAACTCACAGACTAACTATGGCTACACCTTC. It codes for CSANSQTNYGYTF.

Comments on this clonotype: A read error may explain this, as a much larger clone is one base away. This chain links TRBV5-1 with TRBJ1-1; D not resolved. This CDR3 comprises 13 residues. CDR1 and CDR2 from the germline V gene are SGHRS and YFSETQ. V shed 7 bases and J shed 0 bases, with 10 bases lying between them. The CDR3, as DNA: TGCGCCAGCGAATGGACCTTGAACACTGAAGCTTTCTTT. It specifies CASEWTLNTEAFF.